This T cell receptor beta chain derives from a study of T cells after yellow fever vaccination. MiXCR, run by TCRdb on the 5' RACE reads, gives a single entry per CDR3 protein. The sample has 620,000 or so distinct CDR3 sequences; 10% to 15% are singletons. This clonotype has more than one count but fewer than ten. Germline CDR1 reads DFQATT; CDR2 reads SNEGSKA (reference sequence). V was clipped by 1 base and J by 7 bases; unmatched bases: 5. This CDR3 contains 14 residues. The TCR was taken from a young man who received the YFV17D yellow fever vaccine. The chain joins TRBV20-1 to TRBJ2-5; 11 bases map to TRBD2. Sequences were derived from PBMCs, sampled on the day of the yellow fever booster vaccination. The CDR3 here is CSARVAGGPRTQYF. The DNA of the CDR3 is TGCAGTGCTAGAGTAGCGGGAGGGCCACGGACCCAGTACTTC.